The 17 T cell receptor beta chains in this list originate from one sample, sequenced in a study of cytomegalovirus exposure and HLA in healthy donors. This PCR relied on a set of 60 Vbeta primers and 13 Jbeta primers. TCRdb's copy holds only in-frame clones and misses some; the assay was immunoSEQ multiplex PCR. Of about 65,000 clones in the sample, around three quarters were seen once. The sample consisted of PBMCs. Receptor source: a woman aged 25 to 39 in good health and CMV-seronegative.

The chain couples TRBV29-1 to TRBJ1-3; D not resolved. Per the germline V gene, CDR1 is SQVTM and CDR2 is ANQGSEA. The CDR3 is 11 residues long. V dropped 7 bases and J dropped 5 bases, with 9 bases sitting between them. CDR3 amino acids: CSARSRNTIYF. The CDR3, as DNA: TGCAGCGCCCGGTCGAGAAACACCATATATTTT.

The chain links TRBV4-1 to TRBJ2-3; TRBD2 matches at 7 bases. The CDR3 totals 19 residues. CDR1 and CDR2 (germline): MGHRA, YSYEKL. The trim removed 4 bases at V and 2 bases at J, leaving 18 bases unmatched. In DNA form, the CDR3 reads TGCGCCAGCAGCCGACCCGCCTTGACTAGCTCGAGTTACACAGATACGCAGTATTTT. It yields the protein CASSRPALTSSSYTDTQYF.

The rearrangement links TRBV13 to TRBJ2-7; TRBD2 aligns across 7 bases. CDR1 and CDR2 from the germline V gene are PRHDT and FYEKMQ (reference sequence). J lost 4 bases, V lost 3 bases, and 6 bases had no gene match. The CDR3 contains 14 residues. CDR3 in amino acids: CASSFSLAVYEQYF. CDR3 nucleotide sequence: TGTGCCAGCAGCTTCTCGCTAGCGGTTTACGAGCAGTACTTC. The variable domain in full, with the rest retrieved from reference TRBV13 and TRBJ2-7, is AAGVIQSPRHLIKEKRETATLKCYPIPRHDTVYWYQQGPGQDPQFLISFYEKMQSDKGSIPDRFSAQQFSDYHSELNMSSLELGDSALYFCASSFSLAVYEQYFGPGTRLTVT.

This chain joins TRBV5-1 and TRBJ2-2; 8 bases align to TRBD2. The length of the CDR3 is 16 residues. J gave up 5 bases and V 0 bases, and 6 bases lay outside the gene matches. Germline-derived CDR1 and CDR2 are SGHRS and YFSETQ. Here the CDR3 reads CASSLAERGPTGELFF. The CDR3, as DNA: TGCGCCAGCAGCTTGGCCGAGCGGGGGCCGACCGGGGAGCTGTTTTTT.

This chain links TRBV25-1 with TRBJ2-1, with TRBD1 matching 7 bases. This CDR3 spans 14 amino acids. The germline V gene has CDR1 MGHDK and CDR2 SYGVNS. With 6 bases clipped from V and 2 bases from J, the junction kept 4 bases outside the gene matches. CDR3 nucleotides: TGTGCCAGCAGAAGGGGGCCGACCTACAATGAGCAGTTCTTC. Protein: CASRRGPTYNEQFF. Filled out from reference TRBV25-1 and TRBJ2-1, the complete variable domain reads EADIYQTPRYLVIGTGKKITLECSQTMGHDKMYWYQQDPGMELHLIHYSYGVNSTEKGDLSSESTVSRIRTEHFPLTLESARPSHTSQYLCASRRGPTYNEQFFGPGTRLTVL.

DNA of the CDR3: TGCGCCAGCAGCCCGGGGACAGGGGTAGAGACCCAGTACTTC. Translated: CASSPGTGVETQYF. The V call is TRBV5-1, the J call TRBJ2-5; 10 bases map to TRBD1. CDR3 size: 14 residues. J lost 4 bases, V lost 4 bases, and 4 bases had no gene match. Germline CDR1 reads SGHRS; CDR2 reads YFSETQ.

The V call is TRBV1, the J call TRBJ1-2; TRBD1 is the table's D call, not checked against the DNA. TRBV1 is an annotated pseudogene. The CDR3 consists of 16 residues. The CDR3 bases are TGCACCAGCAGCCAAGAGCTTAGACAGGGTATATATGGCTACACCTTC. Translation gives CTSSQELRQGIYGYTF.

V and J are TRBV6-1 and TRBJ1-5; no firm D call. The CDR3 runs 12 residues. Germline V lookup: CDR1 MNHNS, CDR2 SASEGT. V dropped 6 bases and J dropped 7 bases, with 10 bases sitting between them. The DNA for the CDR3 is TGTGCCAGCAGCGAGAGTCTGCAGCCCCAGCATTTT. Translated: CASSESLQPQHF.

The gene calls are TRBV29-1 and TRBJ2-1; 16 bases are a match to TRBD2. Trimming took 4 bases from V and 2 from J; bases not matched to a gene: 5. The germline V gene encodes CDR1 SQVTM and CDR2 ANQGSEA. The CDR3 extends over 17 amino acids. CDR3 residues: CSVGGTSGGGAYNEQFF. In DNA, the CDR3 is TGCAGCGTTGGAGGGACTAGCGGGGGGGGCGCCTACAATGAGCAGTTCTTC.

The rearrangement links TRBV5-1 to TRBJ1-1; TRBD1 matches 9 bases. CDR3 length: 14 amino acids. Losses at the gene ends were 1 base for V and 5 bases for J; bases not matched to a gene: 3. Looked up from germline, CDR1 is SGHRS and CDR2 is YFSETQ. The CDR3 sequence is CASSLRTGVTEAFF. CDR3 DNA sequence: TGCGCCAGCAGCTTGCGGACAGGGGTTACTGAAGCTTTCTTT.

V usage is TRBV30 and J usage is TRBJ2-7, with no clear D. With 4 bases removed from V and 0 bases from J, the gap between germline ends came to 4 bases. CDR1 and CDR2 (germline): GTSNPN, SVGIG (reference sequence). The CDR3 contains 11 residues. The CDR3 coding sequence is TGTGCCTGGACTAGCTCCTACGAGCAGTACTTC. Amino acids: CAWTSSYEQYF.

The chain is built from TRBV25-1 and TRBJ1-2; D remains unclear. Trimming stripped 3 bases from V and 0 bases from J, with 8 bases between. CDR3 length equals 14 residues. Germline V gene lookup returns CDR1 MGHDK and CDR2 SYGVNS. This CDR3 reads CASSEQRSNYGYTF. Here the CDR3 DNA reads TGTGCCAGCAGTGAGCAGCGATCTAACTATGGCTACACCTTC.

The gene calls are TRBV10-3 and TRBJ1-1, with D maybe TRBD1 (6 bases). Trimming took off 7 bases at V and 3 bases at J, with 12 bases between the two ends. There are 13 residues in the CDR3. CDR1 is ENHRY, CDR2 SYGVKD, per germline. CDR3 nucleotide sequence: TGTGCCATCACTCTGACAGGAGACACTGAAGCTTTCTTT. This sequence encodes CAITLTGDTEAFF.

A word on this clone: The junction departs from the called germline gene at one end, perhaps through a read error. The rearrangement links TRBV28 to TRBJ1-1; D possibly corresponds to TRBD1 (5 bases). The germline CDR1 and CDR2 sequences are MDHEN and SYDVKM. The CDR3 spans 11 residues. The DNA for the CDR3 is TGTGCCAGCAGCCACCTCAGACAGACTTGGTTT. Translation: CASSHLRQTWF. Drawing the rest from reference TRBV28 and TRBJ1-1, the complete variable domain is DVKVTQSSRYLVKRTGEKVFLECVQDMDHENMFWYRQDPGLGLRLIYFSYDVKMKEKGDIPEGYSVSREKKERFSLILESASTNQTSMYLCASSHLRQTWFGQGTRLTVV.

This chain connects TRBV14 to TRBJ2-7; 13 bases line up with TRBD2. The CDR3 extends over 13 amino acids. Germline V gives CDR1 SGHDN, CDR2 FVKESK. Unmatched junction bases numbered 5, after V lost 6 bases and J lost 9 bases. Here the CDR3 reads CASRLAGGPRQYF. CDR3 coding DNA: TGTGCCAGCAGACTAGCGGGGGGGCCTCGGCAGTACTTC.

This chain uses TRBV5-1 with TRBJ1-6, with D tentatively TRBD1 (6 bases). The V gene's germline CDR1 is SGHRS and CDR2 YFSETQ. The CDR3 is 15 residues long. Deletions cut 0 bases from V and 3 bases from J, with 7 bases between. The CDR3 DNA follows: TGCGCCAGCAGCTTGGCAGGGGACTATAATTCACCCCTCCACTTT. It encodes CASSLAGDYNSPLHF.

The V gene is TRBV7-9, the J gene TRBJ1-1, with no clear D. V was cut by 5 bases and J by 10 bases, with 17 bases left in between. Germline CDR1 is SEHNR and CDR2 is FQNEAQ (reference sequence). The CDR3 is 13 amino acids. As DNA, the CDR3 is TGTGCCAGCAGCGGCTTGGGAGGGTCCGCAGCTTTCTTT. Its translation: CASSGLGGSAAFF.